One and the same sample provided the 13 T cell receptor beta chains below, sequenced in a study of a mutant IDH1 vaccine in newly diagnosed glioma. The assay was immunoSEQ multiplex PCR, and TCRdb's table has in-frame clones only and misses some. The sample includes about 32,000 clones, about 78% of them seen just once. These receptors have no known antigen. Time point defined: week 11, during vaccination. Mutant IDH1 20-mer peptide, at 300 ug, made up each vaccine dose, with topical imiquimod. Sequenced here: PBMCs, sampled from a glioma patient whose treatment included an IDH1 peptide vaccine. All receptors come from a man aged 30 to 45 with glioma.

The J gene is TRBJ2-3, the V gene TRBV9, with D possibly matching TRBD2 (6 bases). V was trimmed by 4 bases and J by 0 bases, leaving 9 bases between them. Germline CDR1 SGDLS, CDR2 YYNGEE. The length of the CDR3 is 14 residues. DNA of the CDR3: TGTGCCAGCAGCCCTGGGGGGAGCACAGATACGCAGTATTTT. It encodes CASSPGGSTDTQYF. The full variable domain, in which reference TRBV9 and TRBJ2-3 provide the parts outside the CDR3, is DSGVTQTPKHLITATGQRVTLRCSPRSGDLSVYWYQQSLDQGLQFLIQYYNGEERAKGNILERFSAQQFPDLHSELNLSSLELGDSALYFCASSPGGSTDTQYFGPGTRLTVL.

This clone came up once. The chain couples TRBV27 to TRBJ2-7; 7 nucleotides align to TRBD1. The CDR3 covers 13 residues. Germline values: CDR1 MNHEY, CDR2 SMNVEV (reference sequence). The V and J ends lost 8 bases and 3 bases, in that order; junction bases with no gene match: 7. The CDR3 DNA reads as TGTGCCAGCCACCGACAGGGTATCTACGAGCAGTACTTC. This sequence encodes CASHRQGIYEQYF.

The DNA of the CDR3 is TGTGCCTGGACCCAGGGAGGGCGCCCATTCGTCCTGACTTTC. Encoded protein: CAWTQGGRPFVLTF. The chain carries TRBV30 and TRBJ2-6; 7 bases line up with TRBD2. Germline CDR1 is GTSNPN and CDR2 is SVGIG (reference sequence). The V gene end was trimmed by 4 bases and the J gene end by 12 bases; junction bases not matched to a gene: 12. This CDR3 comprises 14 residues. The full variable domain, rest sourced from reference TRBV30 and TRBJ2-6, is SQTIHQWPATLVQPVGSPLSLECTVEGTSNPNLYWYRQAAGRGLQLLFYSVGIGQISSEVPQNLSASRPQDRQFILSSKKLLLSDSGFYLCAWTQGGRPFVLTFGAGSRLTVL.

This clone was seen once. This chain uses TRBV11-2 with TRBJ2-7; D is tentatively TRBD1 or TRBD2 (5 bases each). This CDR3 has 14 residues. Germline V lookup: CDR1 SGHAT, CDR2 FQNNGV. Deletions cut 1 base from V and 3 bases from J, with 10 bases between. CDR3 amino acids: CASSLGGTLYEQYF. The CDR3 DNA reads TGTGCCAGCAGCTTAGGTGGGACCCTCTACGAGCAGTACTTC.

This chain uses TRBV19 with TRBJ1-5; a weak D match, TRBD1 (5 bases). Germline-derived CDR1 and CDR2 are LNHDA and SQIVND (reference sequence). Deletions cut 5 bases from V and 3 bases from J, with 14 bases between. The CDR3 has 15 residues. CDR3 DNA sequence: TGTGCCAGTAGTTTAAAACGGGGGTACAATCAGCCCCAGCATTTT. Amino acid sequence: CASSLKRGYNQPQHF. The variable domain in full, with the rest retrieved from reference TRBV19 and TRBJ1-5, is DGGITQSPKYLFRKEGQNVTLSCEQNLNHDAMYWYRQDPGQGLRLIYYSQIVNDFQKGDIAEGYSVSREKKESFPLTVTSAQKNPTAFYLCASSLKRGYNQPQHFGDGTRLSIL.

The chain carries TRBV27 and TRBJ1-1; 8 nucleotides match TRBD1. Germline V CDR1 and CDR2: MNHEY, SMNVEV (reference sequence). CDR3 size: 15 residues. Trimming removed 3 bases from V and 2 bases from J; junction bases left unmatched: 5. The CDR3 region is CASSFFRGHNTEAFF. The CDR3 region has the DNA TGTGCCAGCAGTTTTTTCAGGGGGCATAACACTGAAGCTTTCTTT.

This chain connects TRBV30 to TRBJ2-3; 7 bases agree with TRBD1. The CDR3 is 14 residues long. V gave up 1 base and J gave up 12 bases; unmatched junction bases: 13. Per the germline V gene, CDR1 is GTSNPN and CDR2 is SVGIG (reference sequence). The CDR3 DNA reads TGTGCCTGGAGTGCCCGACAGGGCTACGACCTACAGTATTTT. Translating gives CAWSARQGYDLQYF. The full variable domain, in which reference TRBV30 and TRBJ2-3 provide the parts outside the CDR3, is SQTIHQWPATLVQPVGSPLSLECTVEGTSNPNLYWYRQAAGRGLQLLFYSVGIGQISSEVPQNLSASRPQDRQFILSSKKLLLSDSGFYLCAWSARQGYDLQYFGPGTRLTVL.

The V call is TRBV7-9, the J call TRBJ2-6, with D maybe TRBD1 (6 bases). This CDR3 comprises 15 residues. Germline assignment: CDR1 SEHNR and CDR2 FQNEAQ (reference sequence). Trimming shortened V by 5 bases and J by 2 bases, and 10 bases separated the two germline ends. CDR3 bases: TGTGCCAGCAGCGCAGGGGCTACTGGGGCCAACGTCCTGACTTTC. Translation gives CASSAGATGANVLTF. The full variable domain, with the rest looked up from reference TRBV7-9 and TRBJ2-6, is DTGVSQNPRHKITKRGQNVTFRCDPISEHNRLYWYRQTLGQGPEFLTYFQNEAQLEKSRLLSDRFSAERPKGSFSTLEIQRTEQGDSAMYLCASSAGATGANVLTFGAGSRLTVL.

V is TRBV6-1 and J is TRBJ1-2, with D maybe TRBD1 (6 bases). Trimming pared 0 bases from V and 4 bases from J, leaving 15 bases between. Germline assignment: CDR1 MNHNS and CDR2 SASEGT. CDR3 length: 16 residues. This CDR3 is CASSEAGAADGYGYTF. CDR3 nucleotides: TGTGCCAGCAGTGAAGCGGGGGCAGCAGATGGCTATGGCTACACCTTC.

This clone was seen only a few times. This rearrangement joins TRBV7-3 to TRBJ2-1; no reliable D call. The CDR3 runs 13 residues. Trimming stripped 2 bases from V and 9 bases from J, with 11 bases between. Germline V gene sequence: CDR1 SGHTA, CDR2 FQGTGA. The CDR3 here is CASSLSLVGEQFF. CDR3 DNA: TGTGCCAGCAGCTTATCCTTAGTGGGTGAGCAGTTCTTC.

This chain's CDR3 is CAWSRTGGSGGLFF. As DNA, the CDR3 is TGTGCCTGGAGTCGGACAGGGGGTTCAGGAGGACTGTTTTTT. The V and J genes are TRBV30 and TRBJ1-4, with 10 bases identical to TRBD1. Germline lookup yields CDR1 GTSNPN and CDR2 SVGIG (reference sequence). Losses at the gene ends were 2 bases for V and 13 bases for J; bases not matched to a gene: 10. This CDR3 comprises 14 residues.

The chain is built from TRBV10-3 and TRBJ2-3; 9 bases line up with TRBD2. Trimming at V came to 5 bases and at J to 1 base, leaving 7 bases not matched to a gene. CDR1 and CDR2 from the germline V gene are ENHRY and SYGVKD. The CDR3 sequence is 16 residues long. CDR3 DNA sequence: TGTGCCATCAGTAGCGGGGGGAAGAGTGGCACAGATACGCAGTATTTT. Its protein product is CAISSGGKSGTDTQYF.

Concerning this clone itself: The same CDR3 also results from other DNA sequences found in this sample. The chain recombines TRBV9 with TRBJ1-1; the D gene is possibly TRBD1 (5 bases). CDR1 SGDLS and CDR2 YYNGEE come from the germline V gene. Trimming stripped 0 bases from V and 1 base from J, with 10 bases between. The CDR3 runs to 15 residues. CDR3 protein: CASSVGGTQNTEAFF. DNA for the CDR3: TGTGCCAGCAGCGTAGGTGGGACTCAGAACACTGAAGCTTTCTTT.